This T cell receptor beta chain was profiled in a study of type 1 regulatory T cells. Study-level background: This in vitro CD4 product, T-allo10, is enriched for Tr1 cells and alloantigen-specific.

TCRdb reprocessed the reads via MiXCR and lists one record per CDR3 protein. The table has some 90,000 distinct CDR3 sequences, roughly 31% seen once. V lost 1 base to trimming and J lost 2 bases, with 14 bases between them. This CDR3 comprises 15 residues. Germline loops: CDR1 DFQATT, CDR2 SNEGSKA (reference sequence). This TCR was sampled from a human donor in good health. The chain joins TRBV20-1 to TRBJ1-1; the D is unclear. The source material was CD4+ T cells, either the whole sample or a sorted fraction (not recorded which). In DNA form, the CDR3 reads TGCAGTGCTAGAGTTTTCGGCCAAGAAAACACTGAAGCTTTCTTT. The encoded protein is CSARVFGQENTEAFF.